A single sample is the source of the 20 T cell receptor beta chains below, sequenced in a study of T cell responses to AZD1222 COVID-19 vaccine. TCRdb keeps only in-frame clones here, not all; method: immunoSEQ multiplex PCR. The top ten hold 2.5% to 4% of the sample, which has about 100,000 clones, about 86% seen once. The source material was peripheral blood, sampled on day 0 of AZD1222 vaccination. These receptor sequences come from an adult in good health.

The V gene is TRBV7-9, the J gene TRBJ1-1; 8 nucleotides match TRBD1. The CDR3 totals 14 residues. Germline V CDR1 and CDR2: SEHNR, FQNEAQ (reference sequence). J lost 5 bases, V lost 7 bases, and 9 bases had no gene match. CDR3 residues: CASTTTGGGTEAFF. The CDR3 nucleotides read TGTGCCAGCACCACCACAGGGGGGGGGACTGAAGCTTTCTTT.

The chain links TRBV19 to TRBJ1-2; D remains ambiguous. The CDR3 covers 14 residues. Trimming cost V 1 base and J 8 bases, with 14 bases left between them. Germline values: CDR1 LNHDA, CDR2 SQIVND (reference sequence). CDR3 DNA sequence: TGTGCCAGTAGTATAGGGACCGTCTCGAGGGGCTACACCTTC. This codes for CASSIGTVSRGYTF.

The CDR3 DNA sequence: TGCAGCGCACGGACGTACGCCTACGAGCAGTACTTC. This codes for CSARTYAYEQYF. The rearrangement links TRBV29-1 to TRBJ2-7; D is ambiguous. Germline lookup yields CDR1 SQVTM and CDR2 ANQGSEA. The V end lost 7 bases, the J end lost 2 bases, and 12 bases lay between the germline ends. The CDR3 extends over 12 amino acids.

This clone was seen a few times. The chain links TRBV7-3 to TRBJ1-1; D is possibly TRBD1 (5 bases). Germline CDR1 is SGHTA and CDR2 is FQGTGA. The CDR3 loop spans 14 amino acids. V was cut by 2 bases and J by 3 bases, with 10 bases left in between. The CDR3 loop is CASSLQGADTEAFF. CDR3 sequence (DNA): TGTGCCAGCAGCTTACAAGGGGCGGACACTGAAGCTTTCTTT.

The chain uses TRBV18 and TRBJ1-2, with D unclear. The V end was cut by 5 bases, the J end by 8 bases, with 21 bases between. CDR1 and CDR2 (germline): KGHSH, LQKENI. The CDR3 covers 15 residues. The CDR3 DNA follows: TGTGCCAGCTCATCCGACCCTACGACGCAGAGGGGCTACACCTTC. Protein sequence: CASSSDPTTQRGYTF.

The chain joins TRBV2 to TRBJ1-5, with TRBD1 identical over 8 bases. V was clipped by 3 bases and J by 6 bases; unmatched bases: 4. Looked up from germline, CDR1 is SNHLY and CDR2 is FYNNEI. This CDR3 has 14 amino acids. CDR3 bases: TGTGCCAGCAGTGATGGTACAGGGGGTCAGCCCCAGCATTTT. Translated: CASSDGTGGQPQHF.

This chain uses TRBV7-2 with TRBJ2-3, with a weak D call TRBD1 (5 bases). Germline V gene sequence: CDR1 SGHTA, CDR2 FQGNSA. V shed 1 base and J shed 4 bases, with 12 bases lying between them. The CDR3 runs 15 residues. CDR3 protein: CASSLGSRAADTQYF. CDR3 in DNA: TGTGCCAGCAGCTTAGGGTCCAGGGCCGCAGATACGCAGTATTTT. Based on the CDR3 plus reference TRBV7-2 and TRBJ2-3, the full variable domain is GAGVSQSPSNKVTEKGKDVELRCDPISGHTALYWYRQSLGQGLEFLIYFQGNSAPDKSGLPSDRFSAERTGGSVSTLTIQRTQQEDSAVYLCASSLGSRAADTQYFGPGTRLTVL.

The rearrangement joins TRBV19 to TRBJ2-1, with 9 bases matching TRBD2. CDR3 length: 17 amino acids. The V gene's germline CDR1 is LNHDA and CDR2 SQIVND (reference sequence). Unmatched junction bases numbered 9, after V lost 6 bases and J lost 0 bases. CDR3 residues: CASRSSGGRRSYNEQFF. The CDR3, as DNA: TGTGCCAGTAGGAGTAGCGGGGGCCGACGCTCCTACAATGAGCAGTTCTTC.

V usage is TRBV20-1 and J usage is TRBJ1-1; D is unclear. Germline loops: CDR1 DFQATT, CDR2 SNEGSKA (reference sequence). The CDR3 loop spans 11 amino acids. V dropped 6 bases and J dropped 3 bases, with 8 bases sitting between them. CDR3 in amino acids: CSAARYTEAFF. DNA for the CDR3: TGCAGTGCGGCCCGATACACTGAAGCTTTCTTT.

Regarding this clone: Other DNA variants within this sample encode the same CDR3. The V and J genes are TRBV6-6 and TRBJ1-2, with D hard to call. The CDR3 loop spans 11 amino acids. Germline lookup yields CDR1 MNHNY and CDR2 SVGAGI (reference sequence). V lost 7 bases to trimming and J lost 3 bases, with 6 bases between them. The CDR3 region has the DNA TGTGCCAGCAAGATTCACTATGGCTACACCTTC. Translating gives CASKIHYGYTF.

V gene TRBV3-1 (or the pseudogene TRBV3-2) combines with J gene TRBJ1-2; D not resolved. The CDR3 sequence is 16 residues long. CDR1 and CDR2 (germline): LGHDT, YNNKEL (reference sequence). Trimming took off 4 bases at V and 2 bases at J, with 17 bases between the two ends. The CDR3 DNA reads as TGTGCCAGCAGCCCCCGCTGGGGAGGCTTAAACTATGGCTACACCTTC. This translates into CASSPRWGGLNYGYTF.

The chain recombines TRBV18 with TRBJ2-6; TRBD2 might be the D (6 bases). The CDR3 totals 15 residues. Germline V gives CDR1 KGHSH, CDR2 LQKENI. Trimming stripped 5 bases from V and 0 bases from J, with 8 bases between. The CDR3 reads CASSGGLSGANVLTF. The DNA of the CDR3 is TGTGCCAGCTCAGGAGGGCTCTCTGGGGCCAACGTCCTGACTTTC.

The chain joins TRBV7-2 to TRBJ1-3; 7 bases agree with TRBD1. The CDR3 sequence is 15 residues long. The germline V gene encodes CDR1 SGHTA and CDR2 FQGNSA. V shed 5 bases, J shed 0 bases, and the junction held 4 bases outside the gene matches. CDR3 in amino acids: CASSLWTGSGNTIYF. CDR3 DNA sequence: TGTGCCAGCAGCCTTTGGACAGGCTCTGGAAACACCATATATTTT.

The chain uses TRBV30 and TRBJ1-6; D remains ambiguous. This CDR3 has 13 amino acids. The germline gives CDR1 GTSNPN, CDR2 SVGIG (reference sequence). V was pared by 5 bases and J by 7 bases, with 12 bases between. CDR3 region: CAWGPGGNSPLHF. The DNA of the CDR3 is TGTGCCTGGGGACCGGGAGGGAATTCACCCCTCCACTTT. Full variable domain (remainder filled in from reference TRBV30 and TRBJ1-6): SQTIHQWPATLVQPVGSPLSLECTVEGTSNPNLYWYRQAAGRGLQLLFYSVGIGQISSEVPQNLSASRPQDRQFILSSKKLLLSDSGFYLCAWGPGGNSPLHFGNGTRLTVT.

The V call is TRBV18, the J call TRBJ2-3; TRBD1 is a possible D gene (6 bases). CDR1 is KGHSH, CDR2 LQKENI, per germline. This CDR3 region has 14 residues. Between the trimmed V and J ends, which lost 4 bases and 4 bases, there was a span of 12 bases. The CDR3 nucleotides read TGTGCCAGCTCACAACAGGGTTCCCCAGATACGCAGTATTTT. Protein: CASSQQGSPDTQYF.

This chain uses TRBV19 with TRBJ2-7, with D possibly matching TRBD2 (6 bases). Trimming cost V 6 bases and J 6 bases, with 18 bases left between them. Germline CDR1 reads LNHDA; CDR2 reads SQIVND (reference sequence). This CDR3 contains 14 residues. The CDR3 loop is CASSLPGAISEQYF. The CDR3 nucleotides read TGTGCCAGTAGCCTCCCGGGAGCAATCTCCGAGCAGTACTTC.

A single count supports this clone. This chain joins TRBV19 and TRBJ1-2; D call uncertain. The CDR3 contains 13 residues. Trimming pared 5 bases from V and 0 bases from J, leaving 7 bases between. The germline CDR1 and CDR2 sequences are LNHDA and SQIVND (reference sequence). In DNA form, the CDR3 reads TGTGCCAGTAGTGGCGACCCTAACTATGGCTACACCTTC. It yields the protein CASSGDPNYGYTF.

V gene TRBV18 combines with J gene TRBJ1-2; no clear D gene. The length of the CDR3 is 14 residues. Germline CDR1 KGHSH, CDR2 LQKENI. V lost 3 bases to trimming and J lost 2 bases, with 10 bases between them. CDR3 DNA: TGTGCCAGCTCACCCTCCGGACCGAACTATGGCTACACCTTC. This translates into CASSPSGPNYGYTF.

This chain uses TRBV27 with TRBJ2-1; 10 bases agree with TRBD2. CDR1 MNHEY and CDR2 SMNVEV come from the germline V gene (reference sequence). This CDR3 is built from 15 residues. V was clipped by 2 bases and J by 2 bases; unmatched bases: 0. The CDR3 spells CASSLLAGAYNEQFF. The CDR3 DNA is TGTGCCAGCAGTTTACTAGCGGGGGCCTACAATGAGCAGTTCTTC.

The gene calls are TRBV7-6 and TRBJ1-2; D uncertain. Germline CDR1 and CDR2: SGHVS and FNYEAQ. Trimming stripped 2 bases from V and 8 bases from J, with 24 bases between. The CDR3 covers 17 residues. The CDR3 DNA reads TGTGCCAGCAGCTTATTGCCCGGCCAAGGCCTAATGGGGGGCTACACCTTC. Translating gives CASSLLPGQGLMGGYTF.